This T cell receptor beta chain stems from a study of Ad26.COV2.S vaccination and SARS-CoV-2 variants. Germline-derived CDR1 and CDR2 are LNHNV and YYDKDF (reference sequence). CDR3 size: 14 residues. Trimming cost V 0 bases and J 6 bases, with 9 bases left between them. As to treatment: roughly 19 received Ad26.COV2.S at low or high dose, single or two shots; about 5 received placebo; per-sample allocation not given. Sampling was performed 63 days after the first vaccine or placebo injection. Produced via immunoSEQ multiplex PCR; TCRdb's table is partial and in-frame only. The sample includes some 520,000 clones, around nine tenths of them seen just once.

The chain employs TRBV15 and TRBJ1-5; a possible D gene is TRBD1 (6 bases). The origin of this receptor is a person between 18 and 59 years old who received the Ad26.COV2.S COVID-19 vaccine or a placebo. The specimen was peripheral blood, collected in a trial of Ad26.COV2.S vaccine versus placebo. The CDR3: CATSRERGAQPQHF. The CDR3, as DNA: TGTGCCACCAGCAGAGAAAGGGGGGCTCAGCCCCAGCATTTT.